This T cell receptor (beta chain) was retrieved from a study of response to subunit inactivated influenza vaccine. This clonotype showed up many times. V dropped 4 bases and J dropped 5 bases, with 17 bases sitting between them. The CDR3 runs 15 residues. Germline assignment: CDR1 SGHRS and CDR2 YFSETQ. MiXCR was run by TCRdb on the RT-PCR reads, yielding one entry per CDR3 protein. The sample records about 620,000 distinct CDR3 sequences, 10% to 12% being singletons. The same data also went into a second study, on T cells expressing NK-cell markers. In that study: Production of TCR beta cDNA relied on 5'RACE template switching with UMIs. The eight sequenced donors comprised seven who were HCMV-seropositive and one who was seronegative. The share of CD8+ T cells held by dominant NKG2C+ clonotypes was roughly 1.0-8% in several donors. The study found these clonotypes also leading the CD3+CD56-NKG2C+ fraction in a handful of donors. Unclear, still, was the HCMV specificity of the expanded NKG2C+ T cell clones.

This sequence joins TRBV5-1 and TRBJ2-3; a possible D gene is TRBD1 (5 bases). The TCR comes from a man aged 45-60 years who received an inactivated influenza vaccine. The source material was PBMCs from blood, sampled on the day of vaccination. CDR3 sequence (DNA): TGCGCCAGCAGCATTCAAGGACAAGGGGAAGATACGCAGTATTTT. It is translated as CASSIQGQGEDTQYF.